The 21 T cell receptor beta chains below come from one sample, sequenced in a study of blood T cell repertoires in COVID-19. Measured with immunoSEQ multiplex PCR; TCRdb has only the in-frame clones, and not every one. This repertoire shows tens of thousands of clones, roughly 89% found once; its top ten account for roughly 5%. The sample was peripheral blood. These receptors came from a man aged 60-69 years with COVID-19, enrolled during active disease.

V gene TRBV24-1 combines with J gene TRBJ2-2; a possible D gene is TRBD2 (6 bases). The CDR3 has 12 residues. The germline gives CDR1 KGHDR, CDR2 SFDVKD. V lost 9 bases to trimming and J lost 4 bases, with 8 bases between them. In nucleotides, the CDR3 is TGTGCCACCTGTAGCGGCACCGGGGAGCTGTTTTTT. Its protein product is CATCSGTGELFF.

This sequence joins TRBV24-1 and TRBJ2-1; 10 bases agree with TRBD2. Per the germline V gene, CDR1 is KGHDR and CDR2 is SFDVKD. CDR3 length equals 16 residues. J lost 0 bases, V lost 6 bases, and 4 bases had no gene match. CDR3 amino acids: CATSTSGASSYNEQFF. The DNA of the CDR3 is TGTGCCACCAGTACTAGCGGGGCAAGCTCCTACAATGAGCAGTTCTTC.

This sequence joins TRBV5-1 and TRBJ1-4, with TRBD1 identical over 11 bases. The CDR3 is made up of 16 amino acids. J lost 3 bases, V lost 3 bases, and 4 bases had no gene match. From germline, CDR1 is SGHRS and CDR2 YFSETQ. CDR3 loop: CASSSGQGGSNEKLFF. DNA for the CDR3: TGCGCCAGCAGCTCGGGACAGGGGGGTTCTAATGAAAAACTGTTTTTT.

The chain recombines TRBV9 with TRBJ1-1, with D maybe TRBD1 (6 bases). The CDR3 has 15 residues. Trimming removed 3 bases from V and 1 base from J, with 13 bases in between. The germline gives CDR1 SGDLS, CDR2 YYNGEE. The CDR3 protein is CASSALGTQNTEAFF. The CDR3 DNA sequence: TGTGCCAGCAGCGCCCTAGGGACACAGAACACTGAAGCTTTCTTT.

This clone has only one observation. One junction end disagrees with the germline gene, perhaps due to a read error. This rearrangement joins TRBV28 to TRBJ1-2; D is perhaps TRBD1 (6 bases). Germline V gene lookup returns CDR1 MDHEN and CDR2 SYDVKM. This CDR3 contains 17 residues. CDR3 bases: TGTGCCAGCAGTTTACCCCACTACCGGACAGTTAGGGATGGGTACACCTTC. It yields the protein CASSLPHYRTVRDGYTF.

The chain links TRBV7-6 to TRBJ2-2; the match to TRBD1 covers 10 bases. With 4 bases clipped from V and 6 bases from J, the junction kept 2 bases outside the gene matches. From germline, CDR1 is SGHVS and CDR2 FNYEAQ. The CDR3 has 14 amino acids. This CDR3 reads CASSSGTGAGELFF. The CDR3, as DNA: TGTGCCAGCAGCTCCGGGACAGGGGCCGGGGAGCTGTTTTTT.

This chain joins TRBV7-8 and TRBJ2-7, with TRBD1 matching 9 bases. V was pared by 0 bases and J by 1 base, with 4 bases of the junction left unmatched. The CDR3 loop spans 16 amino acids. Germline CDR1 and CDR2: SGHVS and FQNEAQ. The CDR3 DNA reads TGTGCCAGCAGCTTAGCCTCAGGGACAGGGTCCTACGAGCAGTACTTC. Translated, it gives CASSLASGTGSYEQYF.

The chain's CDR3 is CASTRRGRGANVLTF. The DNA of the CDR3 is TGTGCCAGCACCCGCAGGGGGCGTGGGGCCAACGTCCTGACTTTC. V is TRBV28 and J is TRBJ2-6, with 8 bases aligning to TRBD1. Trimming cost V 7 bases and J 3 bases; bases outside gene matches: 5. The CDR3 is 15 amino acids. The V gene's germline CDR1 is MDHEN and CDR2 SYDVKM.

The rearrangement uses TRBV19 and TRBJ2-3, with a weak D call TRBD1 (6 bases). The V and J ends lost 9 bases and 2 bases respectively, with 15 bases between them. CDR3 length: 14 amino acids. The germline V gene encodes CDR1 LNHDA and CDR2 SQIVND (reference sequence). CDR3 sequence reads: CASTDRGYTDTQYF. In nucleotides, the CDR3 is TGTGCCAGCACGGACAGAGGGTACACAGATACGCAGTATTTT.

In its sample, this clone was seen a few times. The rearrangement links TRBV19 to TRBJ2-7; 7 nucleotides align to TRBD2. The V segment lost 5 bases and the J segment 1 base; nucleotides outside the gene matches: 5. CDR1 and CDR2 from the germline V gene are LNHDA and SQIVND (reference sequence). The length of the CDR3 is 14 residues. The CDR3 loop is CASSLGLPSYEQYF. The CDR3 nucleotides read TGTGCCAGTAGTTTGGGACTACCTTCCTACGAGCAGTACTTC. The variable domain in full, completed from reference TRBV19 and TRBJ2-7, reads DGGITQSPKYLFRKEGQNVTLSCEQNLNHDAMYWYRQDPGQGLRLIYYSQIVNDFQKGDIAEGYSVSREKKESFPLTVTSAQKNPTAFYLCASSLGLPSYEQYFGPGTRLTVT.

The chain employs TRBV5-4 and TRBJ2-2, with 7 bases identical to TRBD2. The CDR3 is made up of 16 amino acids. The germline V gene has CDR1 SGHNT and CDR2 YYREEE (reference sequence). V lost 4 bases and J lost 5; bases outside the gene matches: 11. The CDR3 region is CASSPAAAGVTGELFF. The DNA for the CDR3 is TGTGCCAGCAGCCCAGCAGCGGCGGGAGTAACCGGGGAGCTGTTTTTT.

The chain couples TRBV10-3 to TRBJ2-1, with 10 bases fitting TRBD2. V was pared by 8 bases and J by 6 bases, with 7 bases of the junction left unmatched. This CDR3 is 14 amino acids long. Germline V gene sequence: CDR1 ENHRY, CDR2 SYGVKD. As DNA, the CDR3 is TGTGCCATCTCCAAGCTAGCGGGAGCCAATGAGCAGTTCTTC. Amino acids: CAISKLAGANEQFF.

The chain links TRBV3-1 (or the pseudogene TRBV3-2) to TRBJ2-1; D might be TRBD2 (5 bases). V lost 8 bases to trimming and J lost 3 bases, with 8 bases between them. This CDR3 contains 12 residues. The germline gives CDR1 LGHDT, CDR2 YNNKEL (reference sequence). The CDR3 DNA sequence: TGTGCCAGCGGAGCGGACTACAATGAGCAGTTCTTC. Protein sequence: CASGADYNEQFF.

The rearrangement links TRBV6-5 to TRBJ1-4; 8 bases match TRBD1. J was trimmed by 13 bases and V by 6 bases; bases with no gene match: 16. Germline V gene sequence: CDR1 MNHEY, CDR2 SVGAGI. There are 15 residues in the CDR3. The CDR3 sequence: CASSRGQGRRVVLFF. CDR3 bases: TGTGCCAGCAGCCGCGGACAGGGTCGGAGAGTGGTACTGTTTTTT.

The chain has TRBV11-2 and TRBJ1-6; weak D call: TRBD1 (6 bases). The germline V gene has CDR1 SGHAT and CDR2 FQNNGV. The CDR3 extends over 13 amino acids. V dropped 0 bases and J dropped 9 bases, with 6 bases sitting between them. This CDR3 reads CASSLEGGSPLHF. As DNA, the CDR3 is TGTGCCAGCAGCTTAGAAGGGGGTTCACCCCTCCACTTT.

The rearrangement uses TRBV28 and TRBJ2-7, with 16 bases lining up with TRBD2. The CDR3 sequence is 19 residues long. Trimming took 4 bases from V and 2 from J; bases not matched to a gene: 11. Per germline, CDR1 MDHEN and CDR2 SYDVKM. CDR3 loop: CASSSPGLAGGIQTYEQYF. The CDR3 region has the DNA TGTGCCAGCAGTTCTCCGGGACTAGCGGGAGGGATTCAAACCTACGAGCAGTACTTC.

The V and J genes are TRBV2 and TRBJ2-2; D gene unclear. There are 14 residues in the CDR3. V was shortened by 4 bases and J by 0 bases, with 6 bases between the two germline ends. Germline V CDR1 and CDR2: SNHLY, FYNNEI. CDR3: CASSVGANTGELFF. The CDR3 DNA reads as TGTGCCAGCAGTGTAGGAGCGAACACCGGGGAGCTGTTTTTT. Drawing the rest from reference TRBV2 and TRBJ2-2, the complete variable domain is EPEVTQTPSHQVTQMGQEVILRCVPISNHLYFYWYRQILGQKVEFLVSFYNNEISEKSEIFDDQFSVERPDGSNFTLKIRSTKLEDSAMYFCASSVGANTGELFFGEGSRLTVL.

In the case of this clone: At one end the junction does not follow the germline gene, possibly because of a read error. V usage is TRBV2 and J usage is TRBJ2-6; 11 positions agree with TRBD1. Germline CDR1 SNHLY, CDR2 FYNNEI. The CDR3 has 16 residues. The CDR3 sequence is CASSEVGGQGVNVLTF. CDR3 DNA: TGTGCCAGCAGTGAAGTTGGGGGACAGGGGGTCAACGTCCTGACTTTC.

The J gene is TRBJ2-2, the V gene TRBV9, with D tentatively TRBD1 (6 bases). Trimming shortened V by 3 bases and J by 0 bases, and 15 bases separated the two germline ends. Germline CDR1 reads SGDLS; CDR2 reads YYNGEE. The CDR3 length is 17 residues. CDR3 region: CASSAPGGAPNTGELFF. The CDR3 nucleotides are TGTGCCAGCAGCGCCCCTGGGGGCGCCCCGAACACCGGGGAGCTGTTTTTT.

The rearrangement links TRBV7-5 to TRBJ1-2; the table gives TRBD1 as D, unverified against the DNA. TRBV7-5 is a pseudogene locus. The CDR3 length is 15 residues. CDR3 protein: CVRSYLGQGPDGYTF. In DNA, the CDR3 is TGTGTCAGAAGCTACCTAGGACAGGGTCCGGATGGCTACACCTTC.

The chain recombines TRBV28 with TRBJ2-6; D perhaps matches TRBD2 (5 bases). The V end lost 5 bases, the J end lost 4 bases, and 21 bases lay between the germline ends. The CDR3 has 18 residues. Germline values: CDR1 MDHEN, CDR2 SYDVKM. The DNA for the CDR3 is TGTGCCAGCAGTATTATACTAGAGGCGAATAACGGGGCCAACGTCCTGACTTTC. Its protein product is CASSIILEANNGANVLTF.